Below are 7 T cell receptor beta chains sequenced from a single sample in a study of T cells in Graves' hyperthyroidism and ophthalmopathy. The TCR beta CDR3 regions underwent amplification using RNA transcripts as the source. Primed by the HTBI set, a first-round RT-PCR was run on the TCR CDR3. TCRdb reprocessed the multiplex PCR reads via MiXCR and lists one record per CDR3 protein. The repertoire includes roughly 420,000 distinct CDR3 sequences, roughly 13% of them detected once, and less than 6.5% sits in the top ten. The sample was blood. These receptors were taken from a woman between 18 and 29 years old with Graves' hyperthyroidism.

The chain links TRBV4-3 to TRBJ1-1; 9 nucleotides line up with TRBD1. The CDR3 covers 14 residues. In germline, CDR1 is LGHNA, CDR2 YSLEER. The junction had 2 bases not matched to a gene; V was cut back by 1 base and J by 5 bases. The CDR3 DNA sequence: TGCGCCAGCAGCCAAGGGACAGGGGTGACTGAAGCTTTCTTT. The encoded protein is CASSQGTGVTEAFF.

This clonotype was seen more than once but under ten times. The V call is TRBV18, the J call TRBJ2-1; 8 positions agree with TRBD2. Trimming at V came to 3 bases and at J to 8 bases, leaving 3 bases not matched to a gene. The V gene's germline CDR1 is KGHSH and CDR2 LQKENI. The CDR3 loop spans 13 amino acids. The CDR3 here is CASSPRGGDEQFF. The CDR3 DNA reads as TGTGCCAGCTCACCCCGGGGGGGGGATGAGCAGTTCTTC.

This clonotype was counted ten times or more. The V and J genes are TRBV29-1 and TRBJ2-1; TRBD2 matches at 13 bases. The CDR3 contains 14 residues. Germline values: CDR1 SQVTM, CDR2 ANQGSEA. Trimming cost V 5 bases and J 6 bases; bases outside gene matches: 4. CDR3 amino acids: CSVRTSGRINEQFF. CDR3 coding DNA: TGCAGCGTTAGGACTAGCGGGAGAATCAATGAGCAGTTCTTC.

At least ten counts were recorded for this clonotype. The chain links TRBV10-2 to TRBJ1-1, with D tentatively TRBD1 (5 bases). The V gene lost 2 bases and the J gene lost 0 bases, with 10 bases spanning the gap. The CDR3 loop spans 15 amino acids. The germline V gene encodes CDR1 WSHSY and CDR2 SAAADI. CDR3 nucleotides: TGCGCCAGCAGTGAGGCAGTAGGGGTGAACACTGAAGCTTTCTTT. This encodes CASSEAVGVNTEAFF.

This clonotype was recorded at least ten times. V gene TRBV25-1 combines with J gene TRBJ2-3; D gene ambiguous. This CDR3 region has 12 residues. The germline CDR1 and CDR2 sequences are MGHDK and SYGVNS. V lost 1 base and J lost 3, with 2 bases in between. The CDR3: CASSEWTDTQYF. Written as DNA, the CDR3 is TGTGCCAGCAGTGAATGGACAGATACGCAGTATTTT.

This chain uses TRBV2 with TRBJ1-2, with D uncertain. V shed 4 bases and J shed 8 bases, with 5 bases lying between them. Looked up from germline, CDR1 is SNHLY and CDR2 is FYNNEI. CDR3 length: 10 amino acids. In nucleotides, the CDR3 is TGTGCCAGCAGTGTCGGGGGCTACACCTTC. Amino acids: CASSVGGYTF.

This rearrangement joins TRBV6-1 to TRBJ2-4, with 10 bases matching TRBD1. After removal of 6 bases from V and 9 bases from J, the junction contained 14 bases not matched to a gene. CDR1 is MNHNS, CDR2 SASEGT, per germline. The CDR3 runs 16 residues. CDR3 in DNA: TGTGCCAGCAGCCGAGGGGGAAGACAGGGGGCAAGCATTCAGTACTTC. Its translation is CASSRGGRQGASIQYF.